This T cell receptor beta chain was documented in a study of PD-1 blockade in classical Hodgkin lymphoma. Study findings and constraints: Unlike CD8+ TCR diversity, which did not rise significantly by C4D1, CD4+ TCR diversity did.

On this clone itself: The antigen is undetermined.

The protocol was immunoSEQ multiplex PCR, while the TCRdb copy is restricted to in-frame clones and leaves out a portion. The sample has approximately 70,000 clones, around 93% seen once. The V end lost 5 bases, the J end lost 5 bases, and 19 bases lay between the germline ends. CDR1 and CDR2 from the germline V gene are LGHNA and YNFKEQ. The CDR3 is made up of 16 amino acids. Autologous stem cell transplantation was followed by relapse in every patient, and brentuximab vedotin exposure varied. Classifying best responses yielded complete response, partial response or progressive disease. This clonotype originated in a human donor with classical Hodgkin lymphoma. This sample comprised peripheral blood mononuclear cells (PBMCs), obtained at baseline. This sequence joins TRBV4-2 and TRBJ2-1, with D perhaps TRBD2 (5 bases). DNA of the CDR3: TGTGCCAGCAGCTTGATTCGGGATTACCTTGACAATGAGCAGTTCTTC. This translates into CASSLIRDYLDNEQFF.